These 24 T cell receptor beta chains came from one sample sequenced in a study of CD8 T cells in Susac syndrome. Random hexamers were used to reverse transcribe an amount of about 0.45 to 1 ug RNA. One entry per CDR3 protein results from TCRdb running MiXCR on the immunoSEQ multiplex PCR reads. The sample contains 150,000 or so distinct CDR3 sequences, about 93% of which appear only once. Sequenced input: CD4+ T cells from PBMCs. Receptors originate from a human donor in good health.

V is TRBV29-1 and J is TRBJ1-1; no definite D call. V was trimmed by 4 bases and J by 6 bases, leaving 12 bases between them. CDR1 is SQVTM, CDR2 ANQGSEA, per germline. The CDR3 extends over 12 amino acids. The DNA for the CDR3 is TGCAGCGTTGGTTTGCGAAATCCTGAAGCTTTCTTT. Translated, it gives CSVGLRNPEAFF.

The J gene is TRBJ1-1, the V gene TRBV27, with D maybe TRBD1 (5 bases). Germline CDR1 MNHEY, CDR2 SMNVEV (reference sequence). This CDR3 has 14 amino acids. V was cut by 4 bases and J by 1 base, with 10 bases left in between. As DNA, the CDR3 is TGTGCCAGCAGTTGGGGCAGCTCGAACACTGAAGCTTTCTTT. The encoded protein is CASSWGSSNTEAFF.

The rearrangement links TRBV6-2 or TRBV6-3 to TRBJ2-7, with TRBD1 matching 8 bases. The CDR3 has 15 amino acids. V trimming: 1 base; J trimming: 3 bases; junction bases outside the gene matches: 5. Germline V gene lookup returns CDR1 MNHEY and CDR2 SVGEGT. CDR3 loop: CASSYFGTGGYEQYF. The CDR3 DNA reads as TGTGCCAGCAGTTACTTTGGGACAGGAGGCTACGAGCAGTACTTC.

The chain links TRBV4-3 to TRBJ2-1; weak D call: TRBD1 (6 bases). The germline V gene has CDR1 LGHNA and CDR2 YSLEER. The CDR3 contains 17 residues. The V end was cut by 1 base, the J end by 1 base, with 14 bases between. CDR3 protein: CASSQALGAYSYNEQFF. CDR3 in DNA: TGCGCCAGCAGCCAAGCGCTGGGGGCGTATTCCTACAATGAGCAGTTCTTC.

This clonotype was detected a few times. The chain is built from TRBV5-1 and TRBJ1-1; the match to TRBD1 covers 7 bases. Germline lookup yields CDR1 SGHRS and CDR2 YFSETQ. The CDR3 loop spans 14 amino acids. The J segment lost 3 bases and the V segment lost 4 bases, leaving 6 bases of the junction unmatched. CDR3 nucleotides: TGCGCCAGCAGCAGCGACAGGGTAGACACTGAAGCTTTCTTT. Its protein is CASSSDRVDTEAFF.

The chain employs TRBV7-2 and TRBJ1-1, with D possibly matching TRBD1 (5 bases). V was pared by 0 bases and J by 3 bases, with 8 bases between. CDR1 and CDR2 from the germline V gene are SGHTA and FQGNSA. The CDR3 contains 14 residues. CDR3 DNA: TGTGCCAGCAGCTTAGCGCGGGGGGACACTGAAGCTTTCTTT. Translating it yields CASSLARGDTEAFF.

The DNA of the CDR3 is TGTGCCATCAGTTCTACTGACAATGCTTCACCCCTCCACTTT. Its protein product is CAISSTDNASPLHF. The chain joins TRBV10-3 to TRBJ1-6, with no clear D. V was clipped by 5 bases and J by 9 bases, with 14 bases between them. CDR3 size: 14 residues. Germline V gene lookup returns CDR1 ENHRY and CDR2 SYGVKD.

This chain links TRBV6-2 or TRBV6-3 with TRBJ2-7; D perhaps matches TRBD1 (5 bases). Trimming cost V 6 bases and J 0 bases, with 12 bases left between them. The CDR3 has 14 residues. Germline assignment: CDR1 MNHEY and CDR2 SVGEGT. This CDR3 reads CASSYDSLSYEQYF. CDR3 DNA sequence: TGTGCCAGCAGCTACGACAGCCTCTCCTACGAGCAGTACTTC.

This chain uses TRBV9 with TRBJ1-2; the D gene is possibly TRBD1 (6 bases). The V gene's germline CDR1 is SGDLS and CDR2 YYNGEE. Trimming pared 5 bases from V and 3 bases from J, leaving 11 bases between. The CDR3 extends over 13 amino acids. CDR3 bases: TGTGCCAGCAGAGGACAGACCTACTATGGCTACACCTTC. Its translation: CASRGQTYYGYTF.

The chain carries TRBV14 and TRBJ2-1, with 7 positions matching TRBD1. With 2 bases clipped from V and 2 bases from J, the junction kept 6 bases outside the gene matches. CDR3 length: 16 residues. Germline CDR1 and CDR2: SGHDN and FVKESK. CDR3 residues: CASSQYRGLTYNEQFF. The CDR3 bases are TGTGCCAGCAGCCAATACAGGGGTTTAACCTACAATGAGCAGTTCTTC.

V is TRBV3-1 and J is TRBJ2-7; 9 bases align to TRBD2. J gave up 1 base and V 3 bases, and 4 bases lay outside the gene matches. The CDR3 is made up of 15 amino acids. Per germline, CDR1 LGHDT and CDR2 YNNKEL (reference sequence). As DNA, the CDR3 is TGTGCCAGCAGCCAGTTTCTAGCGGGGTCCTACGAGCAGTACTTC. The encoded protein is CASSQFLAGSYEQYF.

The CDR3 spells CASSARLVSADTQYF. The CDR3 coding sequence is TGTGCCAGCAGCGCCCGACTAGTATCGGCAGATACGCAGTATTTT. This chain joins TRBV7-2 and TRBJ2-3; perhaps TRBD2 as D (6 bases). In germline, CDR1 is SGHTA, CDR2 FQGNSA. V was trimmed by 5 bases and J by 4 bases, leaving 16 bases between them. There are 15 residues in the CDR3. Together with reference TRBV7-2 and TRBJ2-3, the CDR3 gives the full variable domain: GAGVSQSPSNKVTEKGKDVELRCDPISGHTALYWYRQSLGQGLEFLIYFQGNSAPDKSGLPSDRFSAERTGGSVSTLTIQRTQQEDSAVYLCASSARLVSADTQYFGPGTRLTVL.

For this clonotype: Its ends do not fully match the called genes, so a read error is possible. The chain couples TRBV4-3 to TRBJ2-7, with D uncertain. The CDR3 is 13 residues long. Looked up from germline, CDR1 is LGHNA and CDR2 is YSLEER. The CDR3 loop is CASSQDHSDEQYF. In DNA, the CDR3 is TGCGCCAGCAGCCAAGATCACTCCGACGAGCAGTACTTC.

The V and J genes are TRBV29-1 and TRBJ1-1, with no clear D. The CDR3 is 13 amino acids. Germline-derived CDR1 and CDR2 are SQVTM and ANQGSEA. V dropped 6 bases and J dropped 0 bases, with 11 bases sitting between them. In nucleotides, the CDR3 is TGCAGCGTCGCCAGAGTTATGAACACTGAAGCTTTCTTT. Its translation: CSVARVMNTEAFF.

This clonotype was found a few times. The chain is built from TRBV5-6 and TRBJ2-7, with D unclear. The V end lost 0 bases, the J end lost 7 bases, and 8 bases lay between the germline ends. CDR1 and CDR2 (germline): SGHDT, YYEEEE. This CDR3 contains 12 residues. CDR3 DNA: TGTGCCAGCAGCTTGGCCGTGGGTGAGCAGTACTTC. Its protein product is CASSLAVGEQYF.

The genes are TRBV29-1 and TRBJ1-1; D remains unclear. The CDR3 spans 13 residues. Trimming took 6 bases from V and 2 from J, leaving 13 bases between them. In germline, CDR1 is SQVTM, CDR2 ANQGSEA. The CDR3, as DNA: TGCAGCGTCCGACGGACTGTCAACACTGAAGCTTTCTTT. This sequence encodes CSVRRTVNTEAFF.

This chain uses TRBV30 with TRBJ2-1; tentative D call: TRBD1 (5 bases). The CDR3 runs to 11 residues. Trimming removed 4 bases at V and 12 bases at J, with 13 bases between. The germline gives CDR1 GTSNPN, CDR2 SVGIG (reference sequence). CDR3 in amino acids: CAWTTAMAQFF. The CDR3 nucleotides are TGTGCCTGGACGACAGCGATGGCGCAGTTCTTC.

This clonotype was observed a handful of times. The chain employs TRBV7-3 and TRBJ2-7; 9 bases agree with TRBD2. Germline V lookup: CDR1 SGHTA, CDR2 FQGTGA. J lost 2 bases, V lost 2 bases, and 1 base had no gene match. CDR3 length: 14 residues. CDR3: CASSLRGGAYEQYF. Here the CDR3 DNA reads TGTGCCAGCAGCTTACGCGGGGGGGCCTACGAGCAGTACTTC.

The chain combines TRBV6-2 or TRBV6-3 with TRBJ2-5; D is undetermined. The CDR3 is 15 amino acids. From germline, CDR1 is MNHEY and CDR2 SVGEGT. The V gene lost 7 bases and the J gene lost 1 base, with 16 bases spanning the gap. Written as DNA, the CDR3 is TGTGCCAGCACCACACGGCAGGTCGGCCAAGAGACCCAGTACTTC. Translating it yields CASTTRQVGQETQYF.

The chain employs TRBV9 and TRBJ2-1; D gene ambiguous. V was clipped by 2 bases and J by 5 bases, with 14 bases between them. The CDR3 has 15 amino acids. Germline V gene data show CDR1 as SGDLS and CDR2 as YYNGEE. The CDR3 coding sequence is TGTGCCAGCAGCGTTTTATCCGGGTTCGACAATGAGCAGTTCTTC. Amino acids: CASSVLSGFDNEQFF.

Here the CDR3 DNA reads TGTGCCAGCAGCGTAGTTGAAGCTAACTATGGCTACACCTTC. Its translation: CASSVVEANYGYTF. J is TRBJ1-2 and V is TRBV9; D not certain. This CDR3 has 14 amino acids. Germline V gene data show CDR1 as SGDLS and CDR2 as YYNGEE. V was clipped by 0 bases and J by 0 bases, with 6 bases between them. The full variable domain, with the rest looked up from reference TRBV9 and TRBJ1-2, is DSGVTQTPKHLITATGQRVTLRCSPRSGDLSVYWYQQSLDQGLQFLIQYYNGEERAKGNILERFSAQQFPDLHSELNLSSLELGDSALYFCASSVVEANYGYTFGSGTRLTVV.

V gene TRBV30 combines with J gene TRBJ2-5, with 13 bases that match TRBD2. This CDR3 region has 15 residues. V lost 2 bases and J lost 4; bases outside the gene matches: 4. CDR1 is GTSNPN, CDR2 SVGIG, per germline (reference sequence). In DNA form, the CDR3 reads TGTGCCTGGAGTCCGAGACTAGCGGGAGGAGAGACCCAGTACTTC. This codes for CAWSPRLAGGETQYF.

CDR3 in amino acids: CSASGGVDQPQHF. The CDR3 nucleotides read TGCAGCGCATCCGGGGGAGTCGATCAGCCCCAGCATTTT. The rearrangement links TRBV29-1 to TRBJ1-5; D is possibly TRBD1 (5 bases). The V and J ends lost 7 bases and 5 bases respectively, with 15 bases between them. CDR3 length equals 13 residues. Germline V gene lookup returns CDR1 SQVTM and CDR2 ANQGSEA.

This clonotype has only one observation. The chain combines TRBV29-1 with TRBJ1-1; maybe TRBD1 (5 bases). The germline V gene has CDR1 SQVTM and CDR2 ANQGSEA. The CDR3 is made up of 18 amino acids. Trimming pared 4 bases from V and 1 base from J, leaving 25 bases between. The CDR3 DNA reads as TGCAGCGTTGGTGGTCTTGTGGGCTCAGGGAGGGGGAACACTGAAGCTTTCTTT. It is translated as CSVGGLVGSGRGNTEAFF.